One and the same sample provided the 18 T cell receptor beta chains below, sequenced in a study of identical twins. TCRdb re-called the 5' RACE reads with MiXCR, one entry per CDR3 protein. The data hold roughly 710,000 distinct CDR3 sequences, with less than 7% observed a single time. Sequencing used naive T cells sorted from blood. These receptors originate from a man younger than 35 in good health.

V and J are TRBV7-2 and TRBJ2-3; D gene ambiguous. There are 15 residues in the CDR3. The V gene's germline CDR1 is SGHTA and CDR2 FQGNSA. The V gene lost 4 bases and the J gene lost 3 bases, with 14 bases spanning the gap. The DNA of the CDR3 is TGTGCCAGCAGCTCAGAACTTGCGTCGACAGATACGCAGTATTTT. Translation gives CASSSELASTDTQYF.

In its sample, this clonotype was seen a few times. This chain links TRBV5-1 with TRBJ2-5; 12 bases match TRBD2. Trimming cost V 4 bases and J 0 bases; bases outside gene matches: 22. Germline loops: CDR1 SGHRS, CDR2 YFSETQ. The CDR3 has 22 residues. The CDR3 DNA sequence: TGCGCCAGCAGCCCCCGGGACAGGGACGGACTAGCGGGGTTATCGTACCAAGAGACCCAGTACTTC. Encoded protein: CASSPRDRDGLAGLSYQETQYF. Full variable domain (remainder filled in from reference TRBV5-1 and TRBJ2-5): KAGVTQTPRYLIKTRGQQVTLSCSPISGHRSVSWYQQTPGQGLQFLFEYFSETQRNKGNFPGRFSGRQFSNSRSEMNVSTLELGDSALYLCASSPRDRDGLAGLSYQETQYFGPGTRLLVL.

The J gene is TRBJ1-1, the V gene TRBV6-1; 8 nucleotides agree with TRBD1. The CDR3 loop spans 16 amino acids. V shed 6 bases, J shed 3 bases, and the junction held 12 bases outside the gene matches. The germline V gene has CDR1 MNHNS and CDR2 SASEGT. The CDR3: CASRNRQGTRDTEAFF. The CDR3 DNA reads as TGTGCCAGCAGAAACCGACAGGGGACCAGGGACACTGAAGCTTTCTTT.

V is TRBV10-3 and J is TRBJ2-3; 11 bases map to TRBD2. In germline, CDR1 is ENHRY, CDR2 SYGVKD. The junction had 10 bases not matched to a gene; V was cut back by 7 bases and J by 4 bases. CDR3 length equals 16 residues. The CDR3 DNA follows: TGTGCCATCATAGGGACTAGCGGAATCGGACCAGATACGCAGTATTTT. Translated: CAIIGTSGIGPDTQYF.

For the CDR3, the DNA is TGTGCCAGCAGCTTATGGGGACAGGGGCTTTCTGAACCAGCTTTCTTT. Its protein is CASSLWGQGLSEPAFF. The chain carries TRBV11-1 and TRBJ1-1; 10 bases are shared with TRBD1. Germline V gene lookup returns CDR1 SGHAT and CDR2 FQDESV (reference sequence). The CDR3 runs 16 residues. The V and J ends lost 2 bases and 10 bases, in that order; junction bases with no gene match: 13.

This clonotype was seen more than once but under ten times. V gene TRBV5-5 combines with J gene TRBJ2-7, with 10 bases matching TRBD2. CDR3 size: 15 residues. J gave up 3 bases and V 1 base, and 4 bases lay outside the gene matches. Germline assignment: CDR1 SGHKS and CDR2 YYEKEE (reference sequence). The CDR3 spells CASSLITSGIYEQYV. CDR3 DNA: TGTGCCAGCAGCTTGATTACTAGCGGGATCTACGAGCAGTACGTC.

This clonotype was observed a few times. This chain joins TRBV20-1 and TRBJ2-3, with TRBD2 matching over 7 bases. The junction had 25 bases not matched to a gene; V was cut back by 6 bases and J by 13 bases. The CDR3 extends over 16 amino acids. Germline V gene lookup returns CDR1 DFQATT and CDR2 SNEGSKA (reference sequence). The chain's CDR3 is CSAPGLPGGRGGWEYF. The CDR3 DNA sequence: TGCAGTGCCCCGGGACTACCTGGTGGGCGGGGCGGCTGGGAGTATTTT.

This clonotype was seen ten or more times. The V call is TRBV29-1, the J call TRBJ2-1; D call uncertain. The CDR3 sequence is 11 residues long. V dropped 7 bases and J dropped 2 bases, with 6 bases sitting between them. CDR1 is SQVTM, CDR2 ANQGSEA, per germline. CDR3 DNA sequence: TGCAGCGGGGAAACCTACAATGAGCAGTTCTTC. Translating gives CSGETYNEQFF.

This clonotype was observed at least ten times. The chain couples TRBV3-1 to TRBJ2-1; perhaps TRBD2 as D (6 bases). V was shortened by 0 bases and J by 1 base, with 10 bases between the two germline ends. CDR3 size: 16 residues. Looked up from germline, CDR1 is LGHDT and CDR2 is YNNKEL (reference sequence). This CDR3 is CASSQDLGTSYNEQFF. The DNA for the CDR3 is TGTGCCAGCAGCCAAGATTTAGGGACTTCCTACAATGAGCAGTTCTTC.

The chain links TRBV12-3 or TRBV12-4 to TRBJ2-5; 11 positions agree with TRBD1. Losses at the gene ends were 8 bases for V and 9 bases for J; bases not matched to a gene: 14. The CDR3 extends over 15 amino acids. The CDR3 DNA reads as TGTGCCAGCGCCCCGCCCGGGACAGGGGGATCGGCCCAGTACTTC. Its translation is CASAPPGTGGSAQYF.

This clonotype was picked up many times. The chain's CDR3 is CAISHGLPTDTQYF. The CDR3 nucleotides read TGTGCCATTTCCCATGGACTTCCCACAGATACGCAGTATTTT. V and J are TRBV12-3 or TRBV12-4 and TRBJ2-3, with D tentatively TRBD2 (5 bases). The CDR3 runs 14 residues. V was shortened by 10 bases and J by 2 bases, with 16 bases between the two germline ends.

Ten or more counts support this clonotype. The chain recombines TRBV5-1 with TRBJ2-1; maybe TRBD1 (6 bases). V was clipped by 8 bases and J by 3 bases, with 12 bases between them. Germline assignment: CDR1 SGHRS and CDR2 YFSETQ. There are 13 residues in the CDR3. Here the CDR3 DNA reads TGCGCCAGTGGGTGGGACAACTACAATGAGCAGTTCTTC. Encoded protein: CASGWDNYNEQFF. Based on the CDR3 plus reference TRBV5-1 and TRBJ2-1, the full variable domain is KAGVTQTPRYLIKTRGQQVTLSCSPISGHRSVSWYQQTPGQGLQFLFEYFSETQRNKGNFPGRFSGRQFSNSRSEMNVSTLELGDSALYLCASGWDNYNEQFFGPGTRLTVL.

The chain carries TRBV3-1 and TRBJ1-4; D is possibly TRBD1 (5 bases). Trimming left V 4 bases short and J 4 bases short, with 10 bases between. The germline CDR1 and CDR2 sequences are LGHDT and YNNKEL (reference sequence). The CDR3 covers 14 residues. For the CDR3, the DNA is TGTGCCAGCAGCCTCGGGACCTATAATGAAAAACTGTTTTTT. Its protein is CASSLGTYNEKLFF.

The chain has TRBV6-2 or TRBV6-3 and TRBJ1-5; tentatively, D is TRBD1 (6 bases). The CDR3 totals 18 residues. Looked up from germline, CDR1 is MNHEY and CDR2 is SVGEGT. The V end was cut by 6 bases, the J end by 0 bases, with 21 bases between. The CDR3 is CASSLRDTLDYSNQPQHF. The CDR3 DNA sequence: TGTGCCAGCAGCCTACGGGACACATTAGATTATAGCAATCAGCCCCAGCATTTT.

At least ten counts were recorded for this clonotype. This chain joins TRBV6-5 and TRBJ2-1; D is perhaps TRBD1 (5 bases). The CDR3 is made up of 15 amino acids. The germline V gene has CDR1 MNHEY and CDR2 SVGAGI. The ends were cut back, 3 bases at V and 6 bases at J, with 15 bases in the middle. CDR3 residues: CASSYGARGSNEQFF. The CDR3 DNA reads as TGTGCCAGCAGTTATGGGGCGAGAGGAAGCAATGAGCAGTTCTTC.

This clonotype was picked up a small number of times. The rearrangement joins TRBV5-1 to TRBJ2-2; possibly TRBD1 for D (6 bases). V was trimmed by 3 bases and J by 3 bases, leaving 21 bases between them. CDR1 is SGHRS and CDR2 is YFSETQ in the germline V gene. The CDR3 consists of 18 residues. CDR3 sequence (DNA): TGCGCCAGCAGCTCGAGACTAACAGGGCGTGGGGACACCGGGGAGCTGTTTTTT. Its protein product is CASSSRLTGRGDTGELFF.

In its sample, this clonotype was seen many times. CDR3 sequence: CASSVTSGGRNEQFF. The CDR3 bases are TGTGCCAGCAGCGTAACTAGCGGGGGTCGAAATGAGCAGTTCTTC. V gene TRBV27 combines with J gene TRBJ2-1, with TRBD2 identical over 11 bases. The CDR3 is 15 amino acids. The germline V gene has CDR1 MNHEY and CDR2 SMNVEV (reference sequence). Trimming removed 6 bases from V and 7 bases from J; junction bases left unmatched: 8.

The sample holds many counts of this clonotype. This chain joins TRBV5-1 and TRBJ2-5, with TRBD1 identical over 9 bases. This CDR3 comprises 17 residues. In germline, CDR1 is SGHRS, CDR2 YFSETQ. The V and J ends lost 4 bases and 1 base, in that order; junction bases with no gene match: 11. CDR3 nucleotides: TGCGCCAGCAGCATAAATACGGACAGGGGATCCCAAGAGACCCAGTACTTC. Amino acid sequence: CASSINTDRGSQETQYF.